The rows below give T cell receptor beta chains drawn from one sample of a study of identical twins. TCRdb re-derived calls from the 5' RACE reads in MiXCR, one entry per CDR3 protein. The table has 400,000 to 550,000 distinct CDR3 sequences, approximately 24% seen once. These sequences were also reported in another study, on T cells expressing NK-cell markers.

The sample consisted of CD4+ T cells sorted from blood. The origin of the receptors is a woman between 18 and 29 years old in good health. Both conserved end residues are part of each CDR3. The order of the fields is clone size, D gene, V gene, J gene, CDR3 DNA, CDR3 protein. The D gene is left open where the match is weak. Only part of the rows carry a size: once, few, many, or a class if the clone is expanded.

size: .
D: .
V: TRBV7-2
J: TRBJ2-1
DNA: TGTGCCAGCAGCTTAGGATACAGCTCAGACAATGAGCAGTTCTTC
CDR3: CASSLGYSSDNEQFF

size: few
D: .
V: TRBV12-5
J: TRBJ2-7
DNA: TGTGCTAGTGGTTTGGACAGCTACGAGCAGTACTTC
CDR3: CASGLDSYEQYF

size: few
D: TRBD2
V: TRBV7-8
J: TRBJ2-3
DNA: TGTGCCAGCAGCGTTAGCGGGGGCCGCGATACGCAGTATTTT
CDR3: CASSVSGGRDTQYF

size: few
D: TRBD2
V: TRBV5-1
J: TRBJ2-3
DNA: TGCGCCAGCAGCCCCGGGACTAGCGGGGGCACAGATACGCAGTATTTT
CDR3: CASSPGTSGGTDTQYF

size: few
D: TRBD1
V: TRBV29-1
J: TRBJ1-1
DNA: TGCAGCCTTCGACAGGGGCCTTCTAACACTGAAGCTTTCTTT
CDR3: CSLRQGPSNTEAFF

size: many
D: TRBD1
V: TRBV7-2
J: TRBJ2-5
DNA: TGTGCCAGCAGCACACAACAGGGGGTCCAGTACTTC
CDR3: CASSTQQGVQYF

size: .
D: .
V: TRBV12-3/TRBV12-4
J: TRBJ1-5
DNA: TGTGCCAGCAGTTTAAAAGGACAAAGCAACAATCAGCCCCAGCATTTT
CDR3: CASSLKGQSNNQPQHF

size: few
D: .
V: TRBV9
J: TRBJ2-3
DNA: TGTGCCAGCAGCGCACCAAAAAGAAACCCGGGAGCAACAGATACGCAGTATTTT
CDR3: CASSAPKRNPGATDTQYF

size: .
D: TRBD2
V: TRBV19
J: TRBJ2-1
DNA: TGTGCCAGTAGTATTCGGTTGGGGCTAGCGGGAGCCGATGAGCAGTTCTTC
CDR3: CASSIRLGLAGADEQFF

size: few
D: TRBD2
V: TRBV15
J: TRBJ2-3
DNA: TGTGCCACCAGCTCTTTCGGGACTAGTAGAGATACGCAGTATTTT
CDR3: CATSSFGTSRDTQYF

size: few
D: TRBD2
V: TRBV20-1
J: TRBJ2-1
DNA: TGCAGTGCAACGGCAGGACTAGCGGGACTCAATGAGCAGTTCTTC
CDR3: CSATAGLAGLNEQFF

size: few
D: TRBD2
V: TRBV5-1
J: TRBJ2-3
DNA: TGCGCCAGCAGCTTGGGCGGACTAGCGGGAGCAGATACGCAGTATTTT
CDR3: CASSLGGLAGADTQYF

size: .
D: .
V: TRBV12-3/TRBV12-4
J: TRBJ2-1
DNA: TGTGCCAGCAGCCCCCGTAGACTAGAGCAGTTCTTC
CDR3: CASSPRRLEQFF

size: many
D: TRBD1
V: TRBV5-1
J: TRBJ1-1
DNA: TGCGCCAGCAGCCTTGGGACAGGGGGTTCAGCTTTCTTT
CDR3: CASSLGTGGSAFF

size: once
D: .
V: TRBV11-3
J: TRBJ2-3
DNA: TGTGCCAGCAGTATGGGGGCCGGGACAGATACGCAGTATTTT
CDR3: CASSMGAGTDTQYF

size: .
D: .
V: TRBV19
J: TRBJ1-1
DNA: TGTGCCAGTAAGGGGATGACTGAAGCTTTCTTT
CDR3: CASKGMTEAFF

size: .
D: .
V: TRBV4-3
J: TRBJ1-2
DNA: TGCGCCAGCAGCCAAGACCGGGACATGGGAGGCTACACCTTC
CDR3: CASSQDRDMGGYTF

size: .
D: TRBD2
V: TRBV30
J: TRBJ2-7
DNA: TGTGCCTGGAGTGTATCAACTAGCGGGAGCTACGAGCAGTACTTC
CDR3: CAWSVSTSGSYEQYF

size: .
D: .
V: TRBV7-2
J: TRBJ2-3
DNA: TGTGCCAGCAGCCCCCCTAGCTCAGATACGCAGTATTTT
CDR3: CASSPPSSDTQYF

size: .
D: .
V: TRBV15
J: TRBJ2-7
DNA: TGTGCCACCAGCAGAGCTGGGGGAAATTACGAGCAGTACTTC
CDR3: CATSRAGGNYEQYF

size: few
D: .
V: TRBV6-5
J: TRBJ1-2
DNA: TGTGCCAGCAGTTACTCGTCCGGTCGGGCGAATGGCTACACCTTC
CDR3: CASSYSSGRANGYTF

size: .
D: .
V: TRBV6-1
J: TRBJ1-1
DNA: TGTGCCAGCAGTGGCCAGACAGCCTCGAACACTGAAGCTTTCTTT
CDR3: CASSGQTASNTEAFF

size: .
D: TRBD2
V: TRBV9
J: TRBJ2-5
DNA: TGTGCCAGCAGCGTCTCGGGGGGGGCGAGTTTCCAAGAGACCCAGTACTTC
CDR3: CASSVSGGASFQETQYF

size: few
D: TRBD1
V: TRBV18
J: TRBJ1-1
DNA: TGTGCCAGCTCACCAAAGGACAGGGGGAGAACTGAAGCTTTCTTT
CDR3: CASSPKDRGRTEAFF

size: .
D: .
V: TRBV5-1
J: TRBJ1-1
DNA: TGCGCCAGCAGCTTGGAGATGCGGGGGACTGAAGCTTTCTTT
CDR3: CASSLEMRGTEAFF

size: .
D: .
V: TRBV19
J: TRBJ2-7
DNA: TGTGCCAGTAGTACGTCCGTGGCGGGACAGCTTTACGAGCAGTACTTC
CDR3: CASSTSVAGQLYEQYF

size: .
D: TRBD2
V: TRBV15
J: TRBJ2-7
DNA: TGTGCCACCAGCCTGGGACTAGCGGGAGCTAGAGAGCAGTACTTC
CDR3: CATSLGLAGAREQYF

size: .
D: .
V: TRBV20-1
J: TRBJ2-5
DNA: TGTAGTGCGTCCAAGACCGTAAGAGAGACCCAGTACTTC
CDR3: CSASKTVRETQYF

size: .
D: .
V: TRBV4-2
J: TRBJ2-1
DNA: TGTGCCAGCAGCCAAGTGCCCCAGCGGACAAATGAGCAGTTCTTC
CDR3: CASSQVPQRTNEQFF

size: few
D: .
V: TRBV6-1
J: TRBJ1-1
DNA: TGTGCCAGCAGTGAACTGTCAGGCAACACTGAAGCTTTCTTT
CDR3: CASSELSGNTEAFF

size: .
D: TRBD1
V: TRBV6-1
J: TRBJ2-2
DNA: TGTGCCAGCACGGGACAGGGGGTGGTCGGGGAGCTGTTTTTT
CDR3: CASTGQGVVGELFF

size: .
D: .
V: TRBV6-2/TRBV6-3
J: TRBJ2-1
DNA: TGTGCCAGCAGCCAGCTTCGTTACAATGAGCAGTTCTTC
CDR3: CASSQLRYNEQFF

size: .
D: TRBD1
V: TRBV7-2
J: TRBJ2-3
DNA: TGTGCCAGCAGCCGCGGATACGTGACAGGGCCTACGCAGTATTTT
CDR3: CASSRGYVTGPTQYF

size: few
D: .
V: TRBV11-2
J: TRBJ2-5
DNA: TGTGCCAGCAGCTTAGGTGGCCTTAGGTTGGAGACCCAGTACTTC
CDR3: CASSLGGLRLETQYF

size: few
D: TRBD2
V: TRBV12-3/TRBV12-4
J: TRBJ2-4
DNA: TGTGCCAGCAGTTTGGGGGGGGTTCAGTACTTC
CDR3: CASSLGGVQYF

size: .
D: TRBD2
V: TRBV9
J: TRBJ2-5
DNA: TGTGCCAGCGGACCGGGGGGCCAAGAGACCCAGTACTTC
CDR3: CASGPGGQETQYF

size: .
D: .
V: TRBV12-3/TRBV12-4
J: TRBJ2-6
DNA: TGTGCCAGCAAAGGGCAGGGGAGCTCTGGGGCCAACGTCCTGACTTTC
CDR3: CASKGQGSSGANVLTF

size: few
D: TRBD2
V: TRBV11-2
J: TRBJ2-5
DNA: TGTGCCAGCAGCCCCAGGACTAGCGGGAGGGCCGGAGAGACCCAGTACTTC
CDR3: CASSPRTSGRAGETQYF

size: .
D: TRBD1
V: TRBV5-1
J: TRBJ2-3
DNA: TGCGCCAGCAGCCGTGGACAGGGGGCCAGCACAGATACGCAGTATTTT
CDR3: CASSRGQGASTDTQYF

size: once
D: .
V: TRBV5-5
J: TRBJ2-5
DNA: TGTGCCAGCAGCTCCTTTTGGAAGGGGAAGCACCAAGAGACCCAGTACTTC
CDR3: CASSSFWKGKHQETQYF

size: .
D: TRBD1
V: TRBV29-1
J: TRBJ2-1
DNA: TGCAGCGTCGGGACAGCAGAGCAGTTCTTC
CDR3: CSVGTAEQFF

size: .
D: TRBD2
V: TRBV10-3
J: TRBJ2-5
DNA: TGTGCCATCAGTGAGTCGGGGAGGGGAGGCCTCGAGACCCAGTACTTC
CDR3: CAISESGRGGLETQYF

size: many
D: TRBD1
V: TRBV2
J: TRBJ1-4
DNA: TGTGCCAGCAAGCAAGAGGGGGCGTCTGAAAAACTGTTTTTT
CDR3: CASKQEGASEKLFF

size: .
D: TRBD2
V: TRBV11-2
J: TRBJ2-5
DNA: TGTGCCAGCAGCTTAGGGTACGGACTAGCGGGAGTGGAGACCCAGTACTTC
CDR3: CASSLGYGLAGVETQYF

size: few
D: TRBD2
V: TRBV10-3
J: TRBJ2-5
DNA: TGTGCCACTACAGCGGGGGGAAAAGAGACCCAGTACTTC
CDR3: CATTAGGKETQYF

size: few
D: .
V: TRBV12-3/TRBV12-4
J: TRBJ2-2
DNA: TGTGCCAGCAGTTTCCTGGTGGGCAGCCGAAACACCGGGGAGCTGTTTTTT
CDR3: CASSFLVGSRNTGELFF

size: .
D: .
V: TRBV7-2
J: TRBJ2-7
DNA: TGTGCCAGCAGCTTAGTAGGGGGGGCTACCTACGAGCAGTACTTC
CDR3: CASSLVGGATYEQYF

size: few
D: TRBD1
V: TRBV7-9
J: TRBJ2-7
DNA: TGTGCCAGCAGCCCGAGCAGACAGGGCTACGAGCAGTACTTC
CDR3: CASSPSRQGYEQYF

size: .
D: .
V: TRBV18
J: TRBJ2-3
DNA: TGTGCCAGCTCACCACCCGGGGGCTCGGCAGATACGCAGTATTTT
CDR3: CASSPPGGSADTQYF

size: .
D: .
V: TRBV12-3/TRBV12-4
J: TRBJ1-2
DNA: TGTGCCAGCAGTTTCATAGGCTATGGCTACACCTTC
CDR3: CASSFIGYGYTF

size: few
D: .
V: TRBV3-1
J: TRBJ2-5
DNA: TGTGCCAGCAGCCAAGAGTGGGGTCGGTGGGAGACCCAGTACTTC
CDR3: CASSQEWGRWETQYF

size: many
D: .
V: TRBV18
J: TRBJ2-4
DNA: TGTGCCAGCAGCCCCCCCGGTCTAGCCAAAAACATTCAGTACTTC
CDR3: CASSPPGLAKNIQYF